One and the same sample provided the 9 T cell receptor beta chains below, sequenced in a study of blood T cell repertoires in COVID-19. Generated by immunoSEQ multiplex PCR, the TCRdb table keeps only in-frame clones and is missing some. The table shows about 110,000 clones, with 86% occurring only once. The sample taken for sequencing was peripheral blood. These receptors all come from a man aged 35 to 55 with acute or convalescent COVID-19.

The chain carries TRBV2 and TRBJ1-1; possible D gene TRBD1, 5 bases. V lost 6 bases to trimming and J lost 5 bases, with 13 bases between them. This CDR3 comprises 13 residues. The germline gives CDR1 SNHLY, CDR2 FYNNEI. In DNA, the CDR3 is TGTGCCAGCAGGGGGACGGAGGGGACTGAAGCTTTCTTT. Its protein product is CASRGTEGTEAFF. The complete variable domain, with remaining parts taken from reference TRBV2 and TRBJ1-1, reads EPEVTQTPSHQVTQMGQEVILRCVPISNHLYFYWYRQILGQKVEFLVSFYNNEISEKSEIFDDQFSVERPDGSNFTLKIRSTKLEDSAMYFCASRGTEGTEAFFGQGTRLTVV.

This chain connects TRBV15 to TRBJ2-7; D is undetermined. Germline V lookup: CDR1 LNHNV, CDR2 YYDKDF (reference sequence). The germline V and J ends were trimmed by 5 bases and 4 bases, with 24 bases remaining between them. The CDR3 has 17 amino acids. The CDR3 region is CATSSTRGGGFNYEQYF. The CDR3 nucleotides are TGTGCCACCAGCTCAACCCGAGGCGGCGGATTCAATTACGAGCAGTACTTC.

The V call is TRBV3-1 (or the pseudogene TRBV3-2), the J call TRBJ2-3; 8 positions agree with TRBD2. This CDR3 is 17 amino acids long. CDR1 is LGHDT and CDR2 is YNNKEL in the germline V gene (reference sequence). V was clipped by 0 bases and J by 6 bases; unmatched bases: 11. The chain's CDR3 is CASSQDRTGGPSDTQYF. The CDR3 DNA follows: TGTGCCAGCAGCCAAGATCGGACGGGAGGGCCATCGGATACGCAGTATTTT.

The chain combines TRBV30 with TRBJ1-2; D is ambiguous. V was clipped by 4 bases and J by 3 bases, with 9 bases between them. The V gene's germline CDR1 is GTSNPN and CDR2 SVGIG (reference sequence). CDR3 length: 12 residues. Here the CDR3 reads CAWTAWDYGYTF. The CDR3, as DNA: TGTGCCTGGACAGCGTGGGACTATGGCTACACCTTC. The variable domain in full, completed from reference TRBV30 and TRBJ1-2, reads SQTIHQWPATLVQPVGSPLSLECTVEGTSNPNLYWYRQAAGRGLQLLFYSVGIGQISSEVPQNLSASRPQDRQFILSSKKLLLSDSGFYLCAWTAWDYGYTFGSGTRLTVV.

This chain joins TRBV7-9 and TRBJ2-5, with TRBD2 matching over 7 bases. Losses at the gene ends were 5 bases for V and 5 bases for J; bases not matched to a gene: 8. The CDR3 covers 14 residues. Germline V gives CDR1 SEHNR, CDR2 FQNEAQ (reference sequence). This CDR3 reads CASSTQTSYETQYF. CDR3 coding DNA: TGTGCCAGCAGCACACAGACTAGCTATGAGACCCAGTACTTC.

This sequence joins TRBV19 and TRBJ1-1; perhaps TRBD1 as D (5 bases). Germline CDR1 reads LNHDA; CDR2 reads SQIVND (reference sequence). The CDR3 is made up of 15 amino acids. V lost 1 base and J 4 bases, leaving 13 bases between the germline ends. The CDR3 DNA is TGTGCCAGTAGTATAGGTGGACATCTGGGCACTGAAGCTTTCTTT. It encodes CASSIGGHLGTEAFF.

This chain uses TRBV6-2 or TRBV6-3 with TRBJ2-3, with 9 bases matching TRBD1. The CDR3 is 15 residues long. The V gene's germline CDR1 is MNHEY and CDR2 SVGEGT. V lost 5 bases and J lost 3; bases outside the gene matches: 6. For the CDR3, the DNA is TGTGCCAGCAGTACACGGACAGGGGCAACAGATACGCAGTATTTT. This translates into CASSTRTGATDTQYF.

The chain uses TRBV6-5 and TRBJ1-1; 7 bases agree with TRBD1. The germline V gene has CDR1 MNHEY and CDR2 SVGAGI. The CDR3 covers 13 residues. Trimming cost V 8 bases and J 0 bases; bases outside gene matches: 3. The CDR3 region is CASQGQLNTEAFF. The CDR3 bases are TGTGCCAGCCAGGGACAGCTGAACACTGAAGCTTTCTTT.

The V and J genes are TRBV28 and TRBJ2-4; tentative D call: TRBD1 (6 bases). This CDR3 comprises 13 residues. The V end lost 2 bases, the J end lost 6 bases, and 8 bases lay between the germline ends. Germline V gene sequence: CDR1 MDHEN, CDR2 SYDVKM. The CDR3 protein is CASSLVRGNIQYF. In DNA, the CDR3 is TGTGCCAGCAGTTTAGTCAGGGGAAACATTCAGTACTTC.